The clone carrying this T cell receptor (beta chain) showed up just a few times. Documented time point: patch test 1, 2 weeks after DPC sensitization. Treatment denoted: therapeutic diphenylcyclopropenone sensitization with weekly scalp DPC. In the study's own analysis: A per-sample median of around 100,000 TCRs was observed, with counts ranging from roughly 20,000 to 750,000. TCRdb itself ran the RACE reads through MiXCR, one entry per CDR3 protein. TCRdb's processing, not the authors' own work, is the source of the V and J calls. Found here are fewer than 95,000 distinct CDR3 sequences, roughly a tenth of them singletons; the top ten hold less than 2.5%. This sample stems from a study of human T cells and chemical hapten exposure. The CDR3 sequence is 12 residues long. From germline, CDR1 is SGHKS and CDR2 YYEKEE (reference sequence). Deletions cut 4 bases from V and 4 bases from J, with 8 bases between.

The J gene is TRBJ1-1, the V gene TRBV5-5; tentative D call: TRBD1 (5 bases). This sample comprised whole blood, obtained in connection with sensitization to the hapten diphenylcyclopropenone (DPC). The clonotype was recovered from a man in his forties with alopecia areata. Some clones in this sample may be carry-over from other donors' samples. CDR3 loop: CASSRDLTEAFF. DNA for the CDR3: TGTGCCAGCAGCAGGGACCTCACTGAAGCTTTCTTT.